This record covers a single T cell receptor beta chain. Its antigen remains unknown. The CDR3 totals 13 residues. The V end lost 1 base, the J end lost 4 bases, and 7 bases lay between the germline ends. This sample is drawn from a study of early T cells in non-severe SARS-CoV-2 infection. Study information: From unsorted whole blood, bulk RNA was sequenced, and the chains remained unpaired.

The study, taken as a whole, reports: Private and CD4 specificities were missed by VDJdb matching, which favored anti-spike CD8 responses.

Unique molecular identifiers were affixed to single, distinct cDNA molecules. MiXCR, applied by TCRdb to the 5' RACE reads, yields one record per CDR3 protein. The repertoire holds about 130,000 distinct CDR3 sequences, with under 15% as singletons. Sequenced sample: whole blood. The TCR sequence derives from an adult who was a healthcare worker with PCR-confirmed SARS-CoV-2 infection or an uninfected control (not recorded which). This sequence joins TRBV12-3 or TRBV12-4 and TRBJ1-1; unclear D gene. The CDR3 sequence is CASSLGAGTEAFF. In nucleotides, the CDR3 is TGTGCCAGCAGTTTAGGCGCAGGCACTGAAGCTTTCTTT.